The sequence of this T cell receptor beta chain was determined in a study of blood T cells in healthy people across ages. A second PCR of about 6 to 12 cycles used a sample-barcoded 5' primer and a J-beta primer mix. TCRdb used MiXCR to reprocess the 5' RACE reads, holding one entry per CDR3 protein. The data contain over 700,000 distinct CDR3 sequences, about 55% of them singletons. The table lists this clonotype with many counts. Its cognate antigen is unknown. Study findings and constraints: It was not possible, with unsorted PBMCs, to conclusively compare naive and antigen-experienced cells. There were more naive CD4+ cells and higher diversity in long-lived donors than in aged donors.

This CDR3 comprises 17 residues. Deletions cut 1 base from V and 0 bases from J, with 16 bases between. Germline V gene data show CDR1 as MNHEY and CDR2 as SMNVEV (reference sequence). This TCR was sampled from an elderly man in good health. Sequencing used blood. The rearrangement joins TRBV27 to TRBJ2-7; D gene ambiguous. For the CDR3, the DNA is TGTGCCAGCAGTTTATACAGCGCGGCAGGACGCTCCTACGAGCAGTACTTC. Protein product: CASSLYSAAGRSYEQYF.